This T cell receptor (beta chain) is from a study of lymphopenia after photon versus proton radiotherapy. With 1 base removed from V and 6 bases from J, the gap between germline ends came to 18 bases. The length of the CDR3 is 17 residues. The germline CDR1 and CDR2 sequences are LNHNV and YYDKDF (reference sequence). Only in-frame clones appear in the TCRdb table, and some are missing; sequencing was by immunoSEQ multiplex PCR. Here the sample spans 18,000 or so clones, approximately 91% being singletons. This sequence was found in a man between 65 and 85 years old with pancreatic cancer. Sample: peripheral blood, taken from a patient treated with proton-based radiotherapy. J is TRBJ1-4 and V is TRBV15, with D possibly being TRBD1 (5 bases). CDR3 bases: TGTGCCACCAGCAGAGGTGGGGGAGTAACAGACGATGAAAAACTGTTTTTT. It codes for CATSRGGGVTDDEKLFF.